These 5 T cell receptor beta chains originate from one sample sequenced in a study of blood T cell repertoires in COVID-19. Using immunoSEQ multiplex PCR, the repertoire was profiled, and TCRdb retains in-frame clones only, with some absent. The data show fewer than 130,000 clones, about three quarters seen once. The sample taken for sequencing was peripheral blood. The receptors originated from a woman older than 75 with active or convalescent COVID-19.

J is TRBJ2-1 and V is TRBV9; the D gene is possibly TRBD2 (5 bases). The CDR3 sequence is 15 residues long. V was trimmed by 0 bases and J by 4 bases, leaving 11 bases between them. CDR1 is SGDLS, CDR2 YYNGEE, per germline. CDR3 residues: CASSVDGLDYNEQFF. The CDR3 DNA reads as TGTGCCAGCAGCGTAGACGGACTGGATTACAATGAGCAGTTCTTC.

The chain recombines TRBV25-1 with TRBJ2-1, with 8 positions matching TRBD1. The CDR3 length is 16 residues. The germline V gene has CDR1 MGHDK and CDR2 SYGVNS. V shed 7 bases and J 6 bases; nucleotides not matched to a gene: 14. DNA of the CDR3: TGTGCCAGCATGGTGGGTTCGGACAGGGCTTTCAATGAGCAGTTCTTC. It specifies CASMVGSDRAFNEQFF.

This clone has only a few counts. The chain joins TRBV2 to TRBJ2-7, with TRBD2 matching over 12 bases. The CDR3 loop spans 13 amino acids. With V trimmed by 10 bases and J by 7 bases, 8 bases remained unmatched. The germline V gene encodes CDR1 SNHLY and CDR2 FYNNEI. The CDR3 loop reads CAIRRGLAGEQYF. The CDR3 DNA is TGTGCCATACGCCGAGGACTAGCGGGAGAGCAGTACTTC.

This clone has just one count. The genes are TRBV6-5 and TRBJ2-5, with 7 bases that match TRBD2. With 4 bases clipped from V and 0 bases from J, the junction kept 5 bases outside the gene matches. CDR3 length: 15 residues. Germline CDR1 and CDR2: MNHEY and SVGAGI. The CDR3 loop reads CASSSRRGDQETQYF. As DNA, the CDR3 is TGTGCCAGCAGTTCCCGACGGGGGGACCAAGAGACCCAGTACTTC.

The CDR3 bases are TGTGCCAGTAGTATAGGGCTAGCGGTAGCCTCGATGGTCACAGATACGCAGTATTTT. It encodes CASSIGLAVASMVTDTQYF. The chain joins TRBV19 to TRBJ2-3, with 7 bases aligning to TRBD2. The CDR3 is 19 amino acids. The germline CDR1 and CDR2 sequences are LNHDA and SQIVND (reference sequence). The junction had 15 bases not matched to a gene; V was cut back by 1 base and J by 2 bases.